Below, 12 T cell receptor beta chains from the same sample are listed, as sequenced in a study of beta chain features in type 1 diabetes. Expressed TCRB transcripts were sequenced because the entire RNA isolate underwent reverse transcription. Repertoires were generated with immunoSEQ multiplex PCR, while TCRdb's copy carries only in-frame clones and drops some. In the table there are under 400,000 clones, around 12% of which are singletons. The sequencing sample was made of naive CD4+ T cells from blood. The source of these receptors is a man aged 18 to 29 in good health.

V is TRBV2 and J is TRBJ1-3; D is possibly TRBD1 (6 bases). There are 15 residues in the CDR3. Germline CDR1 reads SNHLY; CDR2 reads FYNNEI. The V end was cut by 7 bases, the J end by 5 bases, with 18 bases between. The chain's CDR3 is CASNEPTGRRNTIYF. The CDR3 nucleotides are TGTGCCAGCAATGAGCCGACAGGAAGACGAAACACCATATATTTT.

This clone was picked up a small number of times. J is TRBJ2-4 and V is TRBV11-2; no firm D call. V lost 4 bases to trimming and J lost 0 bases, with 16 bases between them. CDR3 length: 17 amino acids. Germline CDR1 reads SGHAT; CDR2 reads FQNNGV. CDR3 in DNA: TGTGCCAGCAGCTATAGCCCAAGGTTTCTAGCCAAAAACATTCAGTACTTC. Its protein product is CASSYSPRFLAKNIQYF.

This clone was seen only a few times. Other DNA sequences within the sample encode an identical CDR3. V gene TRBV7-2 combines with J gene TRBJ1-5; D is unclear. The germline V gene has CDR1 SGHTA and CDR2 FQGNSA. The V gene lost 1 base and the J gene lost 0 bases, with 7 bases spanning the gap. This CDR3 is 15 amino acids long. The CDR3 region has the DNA TGTGCCAGCAGCTTAGTAGGCGGTAGCAATCAGCCCCAGCATTTT. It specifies CASSLVGGSNQPQHF.

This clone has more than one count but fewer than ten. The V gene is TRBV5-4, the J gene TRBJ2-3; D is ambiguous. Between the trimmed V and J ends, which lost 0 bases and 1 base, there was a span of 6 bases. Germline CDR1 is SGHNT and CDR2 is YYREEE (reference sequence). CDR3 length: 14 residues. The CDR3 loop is CASSLATGTDTQYF. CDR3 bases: TGTGCCAGCAGCTTGGCCACTGGCACAGATACGCAGTATTTT.

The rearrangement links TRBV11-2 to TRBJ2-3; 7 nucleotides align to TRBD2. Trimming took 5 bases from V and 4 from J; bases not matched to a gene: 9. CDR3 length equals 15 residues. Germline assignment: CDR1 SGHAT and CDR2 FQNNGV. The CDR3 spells CASSPGTTRADTQYF. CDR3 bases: TGTGCCAGCAGCCCCGGGACTACTAGGGCAGATACGCAGTATTTT.

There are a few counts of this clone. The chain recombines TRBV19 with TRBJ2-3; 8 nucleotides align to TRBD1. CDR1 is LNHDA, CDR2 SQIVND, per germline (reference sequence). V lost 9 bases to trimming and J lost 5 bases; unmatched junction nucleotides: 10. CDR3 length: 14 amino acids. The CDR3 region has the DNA TGTGCCAGCCGAATGGACAGGGAAAGAGATACGCAGTATTTT. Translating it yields CASRMDRERDTQYF.

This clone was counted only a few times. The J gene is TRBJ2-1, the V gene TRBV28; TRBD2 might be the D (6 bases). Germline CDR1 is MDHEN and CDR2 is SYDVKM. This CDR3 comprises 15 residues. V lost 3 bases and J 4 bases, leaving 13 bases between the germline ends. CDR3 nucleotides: TGTGCCAGCAGTTTGGGTGGGAGGATGTACAATGAGCAGTTCTTC. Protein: CASSLGGRMYNEQFF.

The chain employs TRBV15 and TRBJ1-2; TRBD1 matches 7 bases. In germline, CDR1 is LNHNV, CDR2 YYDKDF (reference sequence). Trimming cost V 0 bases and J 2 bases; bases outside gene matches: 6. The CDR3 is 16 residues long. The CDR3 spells CATSRDGRQGNYGYTF. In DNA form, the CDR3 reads TGTGCCACCAGCAGAGATGGGAGACAGGGAAACTATGGCTACACCTTC. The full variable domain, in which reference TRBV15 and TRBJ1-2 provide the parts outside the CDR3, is DAMVIQNPRYQVTQFGKPVTLSCSQTLNHNVMYWYQQKSSQAPKLLFHYYDKDFNNEADTPDNFQSRRPNTSFCFLDIRSPGLGDTAMYLCATSRDGRQGNYGYTFGSGTRLTVV.

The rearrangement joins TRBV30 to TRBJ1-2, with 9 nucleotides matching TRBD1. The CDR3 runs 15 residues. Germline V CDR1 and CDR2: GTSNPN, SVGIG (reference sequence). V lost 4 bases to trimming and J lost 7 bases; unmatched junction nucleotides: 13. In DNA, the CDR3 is TGTGCCTGGAAAAACGCCGGGACAGGGTTAAGTGGCTACACCTTC. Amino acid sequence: CAWKNAGTGLSGYTF.

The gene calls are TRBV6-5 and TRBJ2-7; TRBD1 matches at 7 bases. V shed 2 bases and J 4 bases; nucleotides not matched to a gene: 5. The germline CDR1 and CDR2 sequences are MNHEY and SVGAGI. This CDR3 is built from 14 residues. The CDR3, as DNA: TGTGCCAGCAGTTACGGGGGACAGTCATACGAGCAGTACTTC. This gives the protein CASSYGGQSYEQYF.

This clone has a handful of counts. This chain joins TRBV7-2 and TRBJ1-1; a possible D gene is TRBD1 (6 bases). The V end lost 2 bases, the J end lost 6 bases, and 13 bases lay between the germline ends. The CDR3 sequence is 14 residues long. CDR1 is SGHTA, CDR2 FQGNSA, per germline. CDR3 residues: CASSLRGNRAEAFF. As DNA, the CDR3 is TGTGCCAGCAGCTTAAGGGGGAACAGGGCTGAAGCTTTCTTT.

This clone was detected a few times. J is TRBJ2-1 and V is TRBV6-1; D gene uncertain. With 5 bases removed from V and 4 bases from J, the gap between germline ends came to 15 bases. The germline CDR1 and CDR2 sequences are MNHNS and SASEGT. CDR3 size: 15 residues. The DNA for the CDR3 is TGTGCCAGCAGTTCCAATTTGATCCAGTACAATGAGCAGTTCTTC. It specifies CASSSNLIQYNEQFF.